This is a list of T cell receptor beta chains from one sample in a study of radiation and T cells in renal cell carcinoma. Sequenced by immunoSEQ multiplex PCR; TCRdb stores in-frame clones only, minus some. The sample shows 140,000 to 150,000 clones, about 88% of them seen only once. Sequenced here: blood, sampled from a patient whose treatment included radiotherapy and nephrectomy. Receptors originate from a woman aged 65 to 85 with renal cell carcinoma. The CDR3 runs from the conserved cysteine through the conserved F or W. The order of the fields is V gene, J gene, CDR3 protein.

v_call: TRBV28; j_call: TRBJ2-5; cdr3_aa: CASQVSGQGLKTQYF
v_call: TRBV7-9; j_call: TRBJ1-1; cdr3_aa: CASSFEGGTEAFF
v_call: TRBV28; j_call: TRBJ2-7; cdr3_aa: CASSLSPWLGSAEYEQYF
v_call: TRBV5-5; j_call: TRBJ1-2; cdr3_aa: CASSLGMGNLYGYTF
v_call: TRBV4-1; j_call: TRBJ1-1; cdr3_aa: CASSQSKGVLNTEAFF
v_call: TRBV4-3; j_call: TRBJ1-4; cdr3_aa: CASSQDGQNEKLFF
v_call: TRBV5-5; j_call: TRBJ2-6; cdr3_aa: CASSLAPLAGANVLTF
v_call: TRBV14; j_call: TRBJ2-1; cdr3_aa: CASSQGSMKGGGEQFF
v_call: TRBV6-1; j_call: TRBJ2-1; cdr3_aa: CASSERVFSYNEQFF
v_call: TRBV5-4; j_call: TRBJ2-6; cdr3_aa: CASSLVQAGANVLTF
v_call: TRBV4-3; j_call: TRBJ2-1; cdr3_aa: CASSQDFLGDNEQFF
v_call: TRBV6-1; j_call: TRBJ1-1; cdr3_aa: CASSETSGGNTEAFF
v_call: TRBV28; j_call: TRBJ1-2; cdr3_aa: CASSDAGQGYGYTF
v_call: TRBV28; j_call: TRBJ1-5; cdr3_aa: CASRLQDQGGQPQHF
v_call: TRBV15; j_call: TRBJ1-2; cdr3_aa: CATSRDRLQPGYGYTF
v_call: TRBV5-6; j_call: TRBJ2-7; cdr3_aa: CASSLGFAGGHYEQYF
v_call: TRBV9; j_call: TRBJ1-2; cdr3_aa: CASSTLSGYGYTF
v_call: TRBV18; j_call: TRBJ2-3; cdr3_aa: CASSPTDTQYF
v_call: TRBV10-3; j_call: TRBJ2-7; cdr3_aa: CAISQGALGYEQYF
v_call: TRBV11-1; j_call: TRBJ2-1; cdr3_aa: CASSLALAGGTEQFF
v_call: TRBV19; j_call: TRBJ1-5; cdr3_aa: CASSSRGNQPQHF
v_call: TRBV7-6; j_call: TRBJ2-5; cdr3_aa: CASSPTSWGIETQYF
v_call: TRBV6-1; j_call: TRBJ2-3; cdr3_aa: CASREGGLATDTQYF
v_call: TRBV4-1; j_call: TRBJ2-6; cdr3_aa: CASSPDWMGVGANVLTF
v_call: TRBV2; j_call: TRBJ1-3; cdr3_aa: CASRPHNSGNTIYF
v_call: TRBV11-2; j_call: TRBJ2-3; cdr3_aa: CASSFLAGTGTDTQYF
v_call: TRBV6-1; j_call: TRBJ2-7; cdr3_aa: CASSRGNFEQYF
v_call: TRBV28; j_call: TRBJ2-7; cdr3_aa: CASRGQGLSYEQYF
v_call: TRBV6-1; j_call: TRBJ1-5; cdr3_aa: CASSEAGINQPQHF
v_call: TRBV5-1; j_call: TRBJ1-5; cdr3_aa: CASSLLGGGQPQHF
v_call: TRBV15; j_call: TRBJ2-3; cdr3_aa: CATSRDRAGAQYF
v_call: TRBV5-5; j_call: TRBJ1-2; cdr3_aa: CASSATRNYGYTF
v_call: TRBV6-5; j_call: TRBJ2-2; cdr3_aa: CASRTRNTGELFF
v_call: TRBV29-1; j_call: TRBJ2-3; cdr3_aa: CSSGTRANTDTQYF
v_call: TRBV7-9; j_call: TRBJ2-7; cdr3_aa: CASSYRDGPYEQYF